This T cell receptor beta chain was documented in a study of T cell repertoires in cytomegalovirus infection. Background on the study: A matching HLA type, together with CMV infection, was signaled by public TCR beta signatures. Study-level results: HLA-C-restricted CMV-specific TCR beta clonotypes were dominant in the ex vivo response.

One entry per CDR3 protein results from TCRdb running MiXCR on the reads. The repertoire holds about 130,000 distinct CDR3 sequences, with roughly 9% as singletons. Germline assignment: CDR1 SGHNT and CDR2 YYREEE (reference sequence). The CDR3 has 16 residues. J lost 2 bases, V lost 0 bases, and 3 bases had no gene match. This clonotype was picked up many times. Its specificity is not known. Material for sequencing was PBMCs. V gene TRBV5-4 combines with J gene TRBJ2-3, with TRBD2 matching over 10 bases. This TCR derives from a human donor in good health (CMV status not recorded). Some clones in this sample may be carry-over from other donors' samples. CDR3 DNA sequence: TGTGCCAGCAGCTTGGATAGCGGGGGGCTCACAGATACGCAGTATTTT. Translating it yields CASSLDSGGLTDTQYF.